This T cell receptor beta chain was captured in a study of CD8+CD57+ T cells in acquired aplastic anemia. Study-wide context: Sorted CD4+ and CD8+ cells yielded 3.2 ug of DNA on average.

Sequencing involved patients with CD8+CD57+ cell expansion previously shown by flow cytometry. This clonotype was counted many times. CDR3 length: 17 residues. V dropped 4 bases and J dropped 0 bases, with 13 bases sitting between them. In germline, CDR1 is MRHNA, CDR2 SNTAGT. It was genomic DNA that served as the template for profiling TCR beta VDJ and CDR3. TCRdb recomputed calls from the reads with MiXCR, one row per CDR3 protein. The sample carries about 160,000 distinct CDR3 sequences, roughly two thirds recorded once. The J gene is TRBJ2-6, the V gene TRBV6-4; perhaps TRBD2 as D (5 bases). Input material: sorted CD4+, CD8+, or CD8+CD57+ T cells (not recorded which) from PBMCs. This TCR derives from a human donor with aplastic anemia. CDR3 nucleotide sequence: TGTGCCAGCAGTGGCACTACGGGGAACTCTGGGGCCAACGTCCTGACTTTC. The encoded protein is CASSGTTGNSGANVLTF.